The 29 T cell receptor beta chains reported below all come from one sample, sequenced in a study of beta chain features in type 1 diabetes. Expressed TCRB transcripts were sequenced, since all the RNA that had been isolated was reverse transcribed. Only in-frame clones appear in the TCRdb table, and some are missing; sequencing was by immunoSEQ multiplex PCR. This sample has tens of thousands of clones; approximately 70% occur once, and the top ten carry roughly 2.2%. Material: Tregs from blood. These receptors were obtained from a middle-aged woman in good health.

The chain employs TRBV2 and TRBJ1-4, with 9 bases aligning to TRBD1. From germline, CDR1 is SNHLY and CDR2 FYNNEI. The CDR3 contains 13 residues. With V trimmed by 10 bases and J by 4 bases, 4 bases remained unmatched. This CDR3 is CATQGAVNEKLFF. Here the CDR3 DNA reads TGTGCCACACAGGGGGCGGTTAATGAAAAACTGTTTTTT. Together with reference TRBV2 and TRBJ1-4, the CDR3 gives the full variable domain: EPEVTQTPSHQVTQMGQEVILRCVPISNHLYFYWYRQILGQKVEFLVSFYNNEISEKSEIFDDQFSVERPDGSNFTLKIRSTKLEDSAMYFCATQGAVNEKLFFGSGTQLSVL.

The chain has TRBV6-5 and TRBJ2-7, with TRBD1 identical over 8 bases. Germline CDR1 MNHEY, CDR2 SVGAGI. V shed 10 bases, J shed 6 bases, and the junction held 8 bases outside the gene matches. The CDR3 totals 12 residues. The CDR3 here is CAIGQGRREQYF. In DNA, the CDR3 is TGTGCCATTGGACAGGGTCGGCGCGAGCAGTACTTC.

V usage is TRBV19 and J usage is TRBJ1-2; D gene unclear. The CDR3 sequence is 13 residues long. Germline CDR1 reads LNHDA; CDR2 reads SQIVND (reference sequence). Trimming cost V 3 bases and J 4 bases, with 9 bases left between them. The CDR3 DNA sequence: TGTGCCAGTAGTATCCGCACAGTCTATGGCTACACCTTC. Translation gives CASSIRTVYGYTF.

The rearrangement joins TRBV18 to TRBJ2-1, with a possible D match to TRBD2 (6 bases). Germline-derived CDR1 and CDR2 are KGHSH and LQKENI. V lost 1 base and J lost 9, with 10 bases in between. This CDR3 region has 13 residues. This CDR3 reads CASSPREDREQFF. In DNA form, the CDR3 reads TGTGCCAGCTCACCACGGGAGGACCGTGAGCAGTTCTTC.

V usage is TRBV5-1 and J usage is TRBJ2-7; 7 bases are a match to TRBD2. Germline CDR1 SGHRS, CDR2 YFSETQ. CDR3 size: 12 residues. Trimming removed 0 bases from V and 6 bases from J; junction bases left unmatched: 0. DNA of the CDR3: TGCGCCAGCAGCTTGGGGGAGGGCGAGCAGTACTTC. This gives the protein CASSLGEGEQYF.

The chain carries TRBV7-2 and TRBJ1-2; 7 bases are a match to TRBD1. Unmatched junction bases numbered 4, after V lost 5 bases and J lost 4 bases. CDR1 is SGHTA, CDR2 FQGNSA, per germline. CDR3 length: 13 residues. This chain's CDR3 is CASSVRDSYGYTF. The CDR3 DNA reads TGTGCCAGCAGCGTCCGGGACAGCTATGGCTACACCTTC.

This clone was detected a few times. The genes are TRBV29-1 and TRBJ2-1; D possibly corresponds to TRBD1 (6 bases). Trimming removed 3 bases from V and 9 bases from J, with 18 bases in between. This CDR3 comprises 14 residues. Germline V CDR1 and CDR2: SQVTM, ANQGSEA. CDR3 in DNA: TGCAGCGTTGAGAGGCGAGGGGGTGGGGGTGAGCAGTTCTTC. Its translation: CSVERRGGGGEQFF.

This chain links TRBV2 with TRBJ2-7; D remains ambiguous. This CDR3 region has 12 residues. The V and J ends lost 7 bases and 6 bases respectively, with 13 bases between them. CDR1 and CDR2 (germline): SNHLY, FYNNEI. In nucleotides, the CDR3 is TGTGCCAGCAATCCAGGCTTGCCCGAGCAGTACTTC. This gives the protein CASNPGLPEQYF. The entire variable domain, with the rest obtained from reference TRBV2 and TRBJ2-7, is as follows: EPEVTQTPSHQVTQMGQEVILRCVPISNHLYFYWYRQILGQKVEFLVSFYNNEISEKSEIFDDQFSVERPDGSNFTLKIRSTKLEDSAMYFCASNPGLPEQYFGPGTRLTVT.

V gene TRBV29-1 combines with J gene TRBJ2-1, with a possible D match to TRBD2 (6 bases). CDR1 and CDR2 from the germline V gene are SQVTM and ANQGSEA. The CDR3 consists of 14 residues. V lost 6 bases and J 2 bases, leaving 14 bases between the germline ends. The CDR3 DNA reads as TGCAGCGTCCGTTTTAGCGGACCCTACAATGAGCAGTTCTTC. Its translation: CSVRFSGPYNEQFF.

This clone was detected a few times. V is TRBV2 and J is TRBJ2-2; no clear D gene. Germline-derived CDR1 and CDR2 are SNHLY and FYNNEI. Trimming removed 7 bases at V and 5 bases at J, with 17 bases between. CDR3 size: 15 residues. The CDR3 is CASTLRVRLTGELFF. The DNA of the CDR3 is TGTGCCAGCACCCTCCGGGTTCGGTTAACCGGGGAGCTGTTTTTT.

This clone has only a few counts. This sequence joins TRBV11-2 and TRBJ2-2; D ambiguous. This CDR3 has 13 amino acids. With 1 base removed from V and 7 bases from J, the gap between germline ends came to 7 bases. Germline V CDR1 and CDR2: SGHAT, FQNNGV. CDR3 in DNA: TGTGCCAGCAGCTTAGCCGCGGACGGGGAGCTGTTTTTT. This codes for CASSLAADGELFF.

The genes are TRBV27 and TRBJ1-2, with a tentative D call TRBD1 (5 bases). The germline gives CDR1 MNHEY, CDR2 SMNVEV (reference sequence). The CDR3 loop spans 14 amino acids. Trimming took off 2 bases at V and 8 bases at J, with 15 bases between the two ends. CDR3 sequence reads: CASSLGRRAGGYTF. The CDR3 DNA is TGTGCCAGCAGTTTAGGTCGCAGGGCTGGGGGCTACACCTTC.

The table lists this clone with a few counts. V and J are TRBV11-2 and TRBJ1-3, with 8 bases aligning to TRBD1. After removal of 2 bases from V and 4 bases from J, the junction contained 4 bases not matched to a gene. The CDR3 sequence is 15 residues long. Germline V gene sequence: CDR1 SGHAT, CDR2 FQNNGV. The CDR3 nucleotides are TGTGCCAGCAGCTTACAGGGGGCGCGGGGAAACACCATATATTTT. Its protein product is CASSLQGARGNTIYF.

This clone was observed a few times. The chain combines TRBV29-1 with TRBJ2-2; tentatively, D is TRBD1 (6 bases). Germline values: CDR1 SQVTM, CDR2 ANQGSEA. Trimming pared 2 bases from V and 3 bases from J, leaving 7 bases between. This CDR3 contains 13 residues. CDR3 DNA sequence: TGCAGCGTTGAACAGGGGTACACCGGGGAGCTGTTTTTT. It codes for CSVEQGYTGELFF.

This rearrangement joins TRBV29-1 to TRBJ2-3, with D perhaps TRBD2 (6 bases). The CDR3 runs 12 residues. The V and J ends lost 6 bases and 5 bases respectively, with 12 bases between them. CDR1 is SQVTM and CDR2 is ANQGSEA in the germline V gene. The CDR3 is CSVPQGGDTQYF. Here the CDR3 DNA reads TGCAGCGTACCCCAGGGAGGAGATACGCAGTATTTT.

The CDR3 DNA reads TGTGCCAGCAGTGCCCCCCGGGGGACAGCGGATGGCTACACCTTC. Its protein product is CASSAPRGTADGYTF. The V gene is TRBV6-1, the J gene TRBJ1-2; 7 bases align to TRBD1. In germline, CDR1 is MNHNS, CDR2 SASEGT. V dropped 4 bases and J dropped 6; count of bases not matched to a gene: 11. This CDR3 has 15 amino acids.

This clone was found a few times. This CDR3 reads CSARQGAPADTQYF. CDR3 nucleotide sequence: TGCAGCGCAAGACAGGGGGCTCCGGCAGATACGCAGTATTTT. The rearrangement uses TRBV29-1 and TRBJ2-3; 10 bases are a match to TRBD1. The germline V gene encodes CDR1 SQVTM and CDR2 ANQGSEA. The CDR3 loop spans 14 amino acids. The V gene end was trimmed by 7 bases and the J gene end by 4 bases; junction bases not matched to a gene: 8.

V and J are TRBV18 and TRBJ2-7, with D tentatively TRBD2 (7 bases). Germline V gene lookup returns CDR1 KGHSH and CDR2 LQKENI. The CDR3 is made up of 16 amino acids. Trimming removed 2 bases from V and 3 bases from J, with 17 bases in between. CDR3 in amino acids: CASSPLMRGGNYEQYF. The CDR3 DNA follows: TGTGCCAGCTCACCATTAATGCGCGGGGGCAACTACGAGCAGTACTTC.

In DNA form, the CDR3 reads TGCGCCAGCAGCCCCTGGGGACAGGGGAAATTGAACACTGAAGCTTTCTTT. Translating it yields CASSPWGQGKLNTEAFF. This chain connects TRBV5-1 to TRBJ1-1, with 10 bases that match TRBD1. Germline V gene sequence: CDR1 SGHRS, CDR2 YFSETQ. V was pared by 4 bases and J by 0 bases, with 9 bases of the junction left unmatched. This CDR3 is 17 amino acids long.

The V and J genes are TRBV4-1 and TRBJ1-1; 8 bases are a match to TRBD1. Germline V gene data show CDR1 as MGHRA and CDR2 as YSYEKL. The length of the CDR3 is 20 residues. Unmatched junction bases numbered 20, after V lost 0 bases and J lost 5 bases. The CDR3 bases are TGCGCCAGCAGCCAAGATGGGAGGAAGGACAGGGAGGGGGGGCGGACTGAAGCTTTCTTT. Translation: CASSQDGRKDREGGRTEAFF.

The gene calls are TRBV27 and TRBJ1-2; TRBD1 is a possible D gene (5 bases). The CDR3 has 16 residues. Germline CDR1 reads MNHEY; CDR2 reads SMNVEV (reference sequence). Trimming took 7 bases from V and 5 from J, leaving 23 bases between them. The CDR3 here is CASKSEGAGEGYGYTF. The CDR3 nucleotides read TGTGCCAGCAAAAGCGAGGGTGCGGGGGAAGGGTATGGCTACACCTTC.

This clone turned up a few times. The J gene is TRBJ1-1, the V gene TRBV6-5; D not resolved. Between the trimmed V and J ends, which lost 6 bases and 8 bases, there was a span of 19 bases. The CDR3 totals 14 residues. Germline V gene data show CDR1 as MNHEY and CDR2 as SVGAGI. The CDR3 protein is CASSQRDPRGEAFF. DNA for the CDR3: TGTGCCAGCAGCCAGAGAGACCCACGAGGAGAAGCTTTCTTT.

The chain combines TRBV6-6 with TRBJ1-5; no definite D call. Looked up from germline, CDR1 is MNHNY and CDR2 is SVGAGI (reference sequence). V was clipped by 5 bases and J by 1 base, with 15 bases between them. The CDR3 is 16 amino acids. The CDR3: CASSRKDSRSNQPQHF. The CDR3 bases are TGTGCCAGCAGTAGGAAGGATTCGCGGAGCAATCAGCCCCAGCATTTT.

Only one count was recorded for this clone. The chain combines TRBV5-1 with TRBJ2-6; possibly TRBD2 for D (6 bases). Germline CDR1 is SGHRS and CDR2 is YFSETQ. CDR3 length: 16 amino acids. Trimming took 4 bases from V and 0 from J, leaving 11 bases between them. CDR3 bases: TGCGCCAGCAGCCTGGGGGGAGCCTCTGGGGCCAACGTCCTGACTTTC. It translates to CASSLGGASGANVLTF.

This clone was seen a single time. The rearrangement uses TRBV10-1 and TRBJ1-1, with D perhaps matching TRBD1 (5 bases). CDR3 length equals 13 residues. The germline V gene encodes CDR1 WNHNN and CDR2 SYGVQD (reference sequence). Trimming took off 5 bases at V and 4 bases at J, with 11 bases between the two ends. CDR3 nucleotide sequence: TGCGCCAGCAGTAGGGCAGGGCCCACTGAAGCTTTCTTT. Its protein product is CASSRAGPTEAFF.

The J gene is TRBJ2-7, the V gene TRBV29-1; D is possibly TRBD2 (6 bases). There are 13 residues in the CDR3. Trimming cost V 3 bases and J 0 bases, with 9 bases left between them. Germline assignment: CDR1 SQVTM and CDR2 ANQGSEA. The DNA for the CDR3 is TGCAGCGTTGAGGCGGGGAGCTCCTACGAGCAGTACTTC. Its protein is CSVEAGSSYEQYF.

Written as DNA, the CDR3 is TGTGCCAGCTCACGGACATATTACAATGAGCAGTTCTTC. It yields the protein CASSRTYYNEQFF. This chain uses TRBV18 with TRBJ2-1; D is perhaps TRBD1 (5 bases). Trimming removed 4 bases from V and 4 bases from J, with 8 bases in between. Germline V gene sequence: CDR1 KGHSH, CDR2 LQKENI. The CDR3 is made up of 13 amino acids.

The chain is built from TRBV25-1 and TRBJ1-1; 7 bases map to TRBD1. The length of the CDR3 is 12 residues. CDR1 MGHDK and CDR2 SYGVNS come from the germline V gene. Trimming took 7 bases from V and 4 from J; bases not matched to a gene: 3. CDR3 nucleotides: TGTGCCAGCACAGACAGGGTCACTGAAGCTTTCTTT. Amino acids: CASTDRVTEAFF.

In its sample, this clone is medium-sized. The chain has TRBV18 and TRBJ1-5; D unresolved. Trimming cost V 6 bases and J 0 bases, with 6 bases left between them. The CDR3 spans 13 residues. Germline CDR1 KGHSH, CDR2 LQKENI. The DNA for the CDR3 is TGTGCCAGCTCGTCCAATAGCAATCAGCCCCAGCATTTT. It codes for CASSSNSNQPQHF.